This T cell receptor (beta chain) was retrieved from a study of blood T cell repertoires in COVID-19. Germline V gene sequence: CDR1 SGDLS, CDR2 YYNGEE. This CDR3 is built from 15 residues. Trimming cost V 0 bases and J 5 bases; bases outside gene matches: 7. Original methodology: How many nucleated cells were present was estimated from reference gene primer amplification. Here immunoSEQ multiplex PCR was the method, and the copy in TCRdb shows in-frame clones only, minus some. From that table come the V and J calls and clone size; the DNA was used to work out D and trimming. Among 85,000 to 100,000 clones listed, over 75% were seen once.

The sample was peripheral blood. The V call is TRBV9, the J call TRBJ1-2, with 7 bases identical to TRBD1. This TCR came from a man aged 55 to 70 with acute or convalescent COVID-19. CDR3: CASSVGGTEIYGYTF. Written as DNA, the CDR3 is TGTGCCAGCAGCGTAGGTGGGACAGAGATTTATGGCTACACCTTC. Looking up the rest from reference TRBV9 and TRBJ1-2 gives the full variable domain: DSGVTQTPKHLITATGQRVTLRCSPRSGDLSVYWYQQSLDQGLQFLIQYYNGEERAKGNILERFSAQQFPDLHSELNLSSLELGDSALYFCASSVGGTEIYGYTFGSGTRLTVV.